The entry below gives a single T cell receptor beta chain sequence along with its context. What it binds is not known. This CDR3 is built from 11 residues. Germline CDR1 and CDR2: LNHDA and SQIVND (reference sequence). The V gene lost 1 base and the J gene lost 12 bases, with 7 bases spanning the gap. The data were obtained in a study of tumor-infiltrating lymphocytes in localized non-small cell lung cancer. Overall study: Tumor tissue and non-adjacent uninvolved lung came from each patient.

Study findings and constraints: Tumor T-cell fraction was not associated with recurrence-free survival. Only some patients had TCR sequencing, depending on available tissue.

Sequenced by immunoSEQ multiplex PCR; TCRdb stores in-frame clones only, minus some. Among about 23,000 clones listed, roughly 71% were seen once. The source of this sequence is a human donor with non-small cell lung cancer. The gene calls are TRBV19 and TRBJ2-1, with TRBD1 as a possible D gene (6 bases). Source material: lung tumor tissue. The CDR3 DNA sequence: TGTGCCAGTAGTATAGGGACAGTGCAGTTCTTC. This sequence encodes CASSIGTVQFF.